Only a few counts were recorded for the clone carrying this T cell receptor beta chain. Its antigen is as yet unknown. This sample was taken from a study of early T cells in non-severe SARS-CoV-2 infection. Study background: Alpha and beta chains were unpaired, from unsorted whole-blood bulk RNA. General observations from the study: VDJdb matching favored anti-spike CD8 responses, missing private and CD4 specificities.

Researchers tagged individual cDNA molecules with unique molecular identifiers. TCRdb redid the calling of the 5' RACE reads with MiXCR, one entry per CDR3 protein. The table has 60,000 to 75,000 distinct CDR3 sequences, 10% to 15% seen once. The CDR3 extends over 15 amino acids. The germline gives CDR1 SGHRS, CDR2 YFSETQ. V lost 0 bases to trimming and J lost 4 bases, with 13 bases between them. The TCR originated in an adult who was a healthcare worker with PCR-confirmed SARS-CoV-2 infection or an uninfected control (not recorded which). The rearrangement joins TRBV5-1 to TRBJ2-5; maybe TRBD2 (6 bases). Sequencing was done on a sample of whole blood. In DNA form, the CDR3 reads TGCGCCAGCAGCTTGGGTCCATCGGAGGGAGAGACCCAGTACTTC. Translation gives CASSLGPSEGETQYF.